The 5 T cell receptor beta chains reported below all come from one sample, sequenced in a study of response to subunit inactivated influenza vaccine. MiXCR, run by TCRdb on the RT-PCR reads, gives a single entry per CDR3 protein. The table has more than 700,000 distinct CDR3 sequences, about 20% seen once; the top ten hold 10% to 13%. Sequenced here: PBMCs from blood, sampled 4 to 6 days after vaccination. The receptor source for this set is a man aged 50 to 59 who received an inactivated influenza vaccine.

This clonotype was picked up a small number of times. The chain links TRBV7-6 to TRBJ2-3; the D gene is possibly TRBD1 (5 bases). There are 15 residues in the CDR3. Germline V CDR1 and CDR2: SGHVS, FNYEAQ. V lost 4 bases, J lost 6 bases, and 17 bases lay in between. The CDR3 nucleotides read TGTGCCAGCAGCTCGTCTCAGGGTGTGGTCGATACGCAGTATTTT. It codes for CASSSSQGVVDTQYF.

The chain couples TRBV6-6 to TRBJ2-5, with D possibly matching TRBD1 (5 bases). Deletions cut 6 bases from V and 5 bases from J, with 13 bases between. This CDR3 comprises 13 residues. From germline, CDR1 is MNHNY and CDR2 SVGAGI (reference sequence). CDR3 in amino acids: CASSQQDRETQYF. The DNA of the CDR3 is TGTGCCAGCAGCCAACAGGACCGGGAGACCCAGTACTTC.

DNA for the CDR3: TGCAGCGTTTCGGGGGGACATTACAATGAGCAGTTCTTC. Its translation is CSVSGGHYNEQFF. The J gene is TRBJ2-1, the V gene TRBV29-1, with D maybe TRBD2 (7 bases). V was pared by 5 bases and J by 4 bases, with 12 bases between. Germline-derived CDR1 and CDR2 are SQVTM and ANQGSEA. The length of the CDR3 is 13 residues.

This clonotype appeared a few times. The chain has TRBV7-6 and TRBJ1-6; D remains ambiguous. The V gene lost 6 bases and the J gene lost 10 bases, with 16 bases spanning the gap. The germline V gene encodes CDR1 SGHVS and CDR2 FNYEAQ. The CDR3 has 14 amino acids. CDR3 sequence: CASSPRRDLSPLHF. CDR3 bases: TGTGCCAGCAGTCCCAGGAGGGATCTATCACCCCTCCACTTT.

The genes are TRBV28 and TRBJ1-1; 8 bases align to TRBD1. From germline, CDR1 is MDHEN and CDR2 SYDVKM. The CDR3 runs to 14 residues. V lost 6 bases to trimming and J lost 4 bases; unmatched junction nucleotides: 7. CDR3 sequence (DNA): TGTGCCAGCAGCTTACCTACAGGGGGCACTGAAGCTTTCTTT. This codes for CASSLPTGGTEAFF.